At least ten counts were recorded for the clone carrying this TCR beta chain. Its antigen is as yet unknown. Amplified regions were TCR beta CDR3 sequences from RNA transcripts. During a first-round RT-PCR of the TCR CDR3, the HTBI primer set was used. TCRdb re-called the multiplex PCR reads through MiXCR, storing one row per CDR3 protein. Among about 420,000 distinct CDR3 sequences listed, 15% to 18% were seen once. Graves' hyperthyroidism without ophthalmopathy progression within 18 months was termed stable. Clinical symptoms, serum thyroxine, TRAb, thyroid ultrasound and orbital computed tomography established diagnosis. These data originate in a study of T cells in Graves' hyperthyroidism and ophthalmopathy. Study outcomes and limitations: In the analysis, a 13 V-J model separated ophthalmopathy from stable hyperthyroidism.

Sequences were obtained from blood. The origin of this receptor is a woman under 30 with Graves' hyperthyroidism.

The CDR3 sequence is CASSPLRNTGELFF. CDR3 nucleotide sequence: TGTGCCAGCAGCCCCCTGAGGAACACCGGGGAGCTGTTTTTT. The chain couples TRBV5-6 to TRBJ2-2; D is unresolved. Trimming took 4 bases from V and 1 from J, leaving 8 bases between them. Germline V lookup: CDR1 SGHDT, CDR2 YYEEEE. The CDR3 contains 14 residues.